This T cell receptor beta chain stems from a study of cytomegalovirus exposure and HLA in healthy donors. The study, taken as a whole, reports: Some public TCRs appeared in many individuals, while most sequences were rare. There was a cluster of highly shared sequence variants that was likely a sequencing artifact.

With regard to this clone: What it binds is unknown.

13 Jbeta primers and 60 Vbeta primers were used for the PCR. Assay: immunoSEQ multiplex PCR; the TCRdb copy retains only in-frame clones and omits some. The data hold fewer than 200,000 clones, with around four fifths observed a single time. The V gene lost 6 bases and the J gene lost 6 bases, with 17 bases spanning the gap. The germline gives CDR1 SQVTM, CDR2 ANQGSEA. The CDR3 runs to 13 residues. The donors comprised healthy bone marrow donors. Donors sampled were nominally healthy, though unrecorded immune exposures were likely. Sequenced sample: PBMCs. This clonotype originated in a girl aged 2 to 10 in good health and CMV-seropositive. The rearrangement uses TRBV29-1 and TRBJ1-1, with D possibly matching TRBD1 (5 bases). This CDR3 is CSVGSGTVSEAFF. CDR3 sequence (DNA): TGCAGCGTCGGATCCGGGACTGTCTCTGAAGCTTTCTTT.